This T cell receptor beta chain was identified during a study of blood T cell repertoires in COVID-19. On the study more broadly: T cells, B-cell-depleted T cells, or PBMCs supplied cDNA or gDNA.

Germline CDR1 SGHRS, CDR2 YFSETQ. V lost 4 bases and J lost 1; bases outside the gene matches: 4. The CDR3 extends over 14 amino acids. TCRdb's table, derived via immunoSEQ multiplex PCR, lists solely in-frame clones and lacks some. The table lists more than 300,000 clones, roughly 90% of them singletons. Living in under 30 US areas, the participants were between roughly 18 and 89 years of age. Cohorts were determined from participant-reported clinical history. This receptor was obtained from a woman younger than 45 who had been exposed to COVID-19. The V and J genes are TRBV5-1 and TRBJ1-1, with 7 positions matching TRBD1. Specimen: PBMCs or T cells enriched from blood (not recorded which). The chain's CDR3 is CASSLWTGNTEAFF. For the CDR3, the DNA is TGCGCCAGCAGCCTATGGACAGGGAACACTGAAGCTTTCTTT.